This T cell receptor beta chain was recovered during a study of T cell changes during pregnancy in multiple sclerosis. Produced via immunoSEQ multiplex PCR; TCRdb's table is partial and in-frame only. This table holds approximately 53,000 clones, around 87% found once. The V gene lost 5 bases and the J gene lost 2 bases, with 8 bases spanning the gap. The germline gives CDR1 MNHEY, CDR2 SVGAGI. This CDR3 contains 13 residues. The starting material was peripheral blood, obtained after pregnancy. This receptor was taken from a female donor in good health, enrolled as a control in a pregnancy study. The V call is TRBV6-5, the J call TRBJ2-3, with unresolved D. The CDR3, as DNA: TGTGCCAGCAGTATCCGCTACACAGATACGCAGTATTTT. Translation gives CASSIRYTDTQYF.